A selection of T cell receptor beta chains follows, all from one sample in a study of cytomegalovirus exposure and HLA in healthy donors. Method: immunoSEQ multiplex PCR; TCRdb's copy keeps in-frame clones and lacks some. The sample holds 100,000 to 150,000 clones, under 12% seen once. What was sequenced was PBMCs. The source is a woman between 18 and 30 years old in good health and CMV-seropositive. The CDR3 runs from the conserved cysteine through the conserved F or W. A D gene is named only where the DNA matches it firmly. For some rows the clone size is stated as once, few or many, or as a class when expanded; others skip it.

v_gene: TRBV18; j_gene: TRBJ2-3; abundance: few; d_gene: NA; CDR3aa: CASSPLTRDFPPTPYF; CDR3nt: TGTGCCAGCTCACCCCTCACCCGGGACTTCCCTCCCACCCCGTATTTT
v_gene: TRBV27; j_gene: TRBJ1-2; abundance: NA; d_gene: NA; CDR3aa: CASTALENVGGYTF; CDR3nt: TGTGCCAGCACAGCCCTGGAGAATGTGGGTGGCTACACCTTC
v_gene: TRBV2; j_gene: TRBJ2-7; abundance: few; d_gene: NA; CDR3aa: CASAPGSSYEQYF; CDR3nt: TGTGCCAGCGCTCCCGGGAGCTCCTACGAGCAGTACTTC
v_gene: TRBV6-1; j_gene: TRBJ2-1; abundance: many; d_gene: TRBD1; CDR3aa: CASSEAQGAFFEQFF; CDR3nt: TGTGCCAGCAGTGAAGCGCAGGGGGCGTTTTTTGAGCAGTTCTTC
v_gene: TRBV5-1; j_gene: TRBJ2-3; abundance: NA; d_gene: TRBD1; CDR3aa: CASSPPGTGNTDTQYF; CDR3nt: TGCGCCAGCAGCCCACCCGGGACAGGGAATACAGATACGCAGTATTTT
v_gene: TRBV4-1; j_gene: TRBJ1-2; abundance: NA; d_gene: NA; CDR3aa: CASSQAVSSHQYGYTF; CDR3nt: TGCGCCAGCAGCCAAGCGGTCTCATCGCATCAATATGGCTACACCTTC
v_gene: TRBV10-3; j_gene: TRBJ2-1; abundance: few; d_gene: TRBD2; CDR3aa: CAISGASGPEQFF; CDR3nt: TGTGCCATCAGTGGGGCTAGCGGGCCTGAGCAGTTCTTC
v_gene: TRBV5-1; j_gene: TRBJ2-1; abundance: few; d_gene: NA; CDR3aa: CASSLHQGSSYNEQFF; CDR3nt: TGCGCCAGCAGCTTGCACCAGGGGAGCTCCTACAATGAGCAGTTCTTC
v_gene: TRBV5-4; j_gene: TRBJ2-3; abundance: NA; d_gene: NA; CDR3aa: CASSLIGRSDGSPDTQYF; CDR3nt: TGTGCCAGCAGCCTTATAGGGAGGTCTGACGGGAGCCCAGATACGCAGTATTTT
v_gene: TRBV7-8; j_gene: TRBJ1-5; abundance: NA; d_gene: NA; CDR3aa: CASSSGANNQPQHF; CDR3nt: TGTGCCAGCAGCTCAGGGGCTAACAATCAGCCCCAGCATTTT
v_gene: TRBV5-6; j_gene: TRBJ2-2; abundance: few; d_gene: TRBD2; CDR3aa: CASRYAGLAGAITGELFF; CDR3nt: TGTGCCAGCAGATATGCGGGACTAGCGGGAGCTATCACCGGGGAGCTGTTTTTT
v_gene: TRBV9; j_gene: TRBJ1-4; abundance: few; d_gene: TRBD1; CDR3aa: CASSVKGQDNEKLFF; CDR3nt: TGTGCCAGCAGCGTAAAGGGACAGGATAATGAAAAACTGTTTTTT
v_gene: TRBV4-1; j_gene: TRBJ2-1; abundance: few; d_gene: TRBD2; CDR3aa: CASSQERSSGTKNEQFF; CDR3nt: TGCGCCAGCAGCCAAGAGCGGTCTAGCGGGACGAAGAATGAGCAGTTCTTC
v_gene: TRBV5-1; j_gene: TRBJ1-1; abundance: NA; d_gene: NA; CDR3aa: CASSFTGMNTEAFF; CDR3nt: TGCGCCAGCAGCTTCACAGGAATGAACACTGAAGCTTTCTTT
v_gene: TRBV19; j_gene: TRBJ1-5; abundance: NA; d_gene: NA; CDR3aa: CASRTTGLSNQPQHF; CDR3nt: TGTGCCAGTAGGACGACAGGTTTGAGCAATCAGCCCCAGCATTTT
v_gene: TRBV5-4; j_gene: TRBJ2-7; abundance: few; d_gene: TRBD1; CDR3aa: CASSLHGTGYEQYF; CDR3nt: TGTGCCAGCAGCCTCCACGGGACAGGGTACGAGCAGTACTTC
v_gene: TRBV19; j_gene: TRBJ2-3; abundance: NA; d_gene: TRBD2; CDR3aa: CASRLAGVQDTQYF; CDR3nt: TGTGCCAGTAGACTAGCGGGAGTCCAGGATACGCAGTATTTT
v_gene: TRBV2; j_gene: TRBJ2-7; abundance: NA; d_gene: NA; CDR3aa: CASSDGVPYEQYF; CDR3nt: TGTGCCAGCAGTGACGGGGTCCCCTACGAGCAGTACTTC
v_gene: TRBV7-9; j_gene: TRBJ2-1; abundance: few; d_gene: TRBD1; CDR3aa: CASSLQAGTGNEQFF; CDR3nt: TGTGCCAGCAGCTTACAAGCCGGGACAGGGAATGAGCAGTTCTTC
v_gene: TRBV6-6; j_gene: TRBJ2-5; abundance: few; d_gene: TRBD2; CDR3aa: CASLPGGRETQYF; CDR3nt: TGTGCCAGCCTCCCGGGGGGGAGGGAGACCCAGTACTTC
v_gene: TRBV27; j_gene: TRBJ1-4; abundance: NA; d_gene: NA; CDR3aa: CASSLDSHYEKLFF; CDR3nt: TGTGCCAGCAGTTTGGACAGTCATTATGAAAAACTGTTTTTT
v_gene: TRBV9; j_gene: TRBJ2-3; abundance: few; d_gene: TRBD2; CDR3aa: CASSVGTPSGRVRSTDTQYF; CDR3nt: TGTGCCAGCAGCGTAGGGACGCCTAGCGGGAGGGTGAGGAGCACAGATACGCAGTATTTT
v_gene: TRBV7-9; j_gene: TRBJ1-1; abundance: NA; d_gene: NA; CDR3aa: CASSLAGRSRGEAFF; CDR3nt: TGTGCCAGCAGCTTAGCGGGGAGGTCTAGAGGGGAAGCTTTCTTT
v_gene: TRBV5-4; j_gene: TRBJ2-7; abundance: NA; d_gene: TRBD2; CDR3aa: CASSAGGGTYEQYF; CDR3nt: TGTGCCAGCAGCGCCGGGGGGGGTACCTACGAGCAGTACTTC
v_gene: TRBV5-1; j_gene: TRBJ2-2; abundance: NA; d_gene: TRBD1; CDR3aa: CASSHHGDRSTWGLAGELFF; CDR3nt: TGCGCCAGCAGCCATCACGGGGACAGATCTACGTGGGGGTTAGCCGGGGAGCTGTTTTTT
v_gene: TRBV30; j_gene: TRBJ1-4; abundance: NA; d_gene: NA; CDR3aa: CAWSFQTTNEKLFF; CDR3nt: TGTGCCTGGAGTTTCCAGACAACTAATGAAAAACTGTTTTTT
v_gene: TRBV30; j_gene: TRBJ1-2; abundance: NA; d_gene: NA; CDR3aa: CAWSKLTGYGYTF; CDR3nt: TGTGCCTGGAGTAAGTTAACAGGCTATGGCTACACCTTC
v_gene: TRBV27; j_gene: TRBJ1-4; abundance: NA; d_gene: NA; CDR3aa: CASRKDRLGEKLFF; CDR3nt: TGTGCCAGCAGAAAAGACAGGCTGGGTGAAAAACTGTTTTTT
v_gene: TRBV4-2; j_gene: TRBJ2-1; abundance: few; d_gene: TRBD2; CDR3aa: CASSQDPGLASHEQFF; CDR3nt: TGTGCCAGCAGCCAGGACCCGGGACTAGCGTCCCATGAGCAGTTCTTC
v_gene: TRBV11-1; j_gene: TRBJ2-2; abundance: NA; d_gene: TRBD1; CDR3aa: CASSRTGGELFF; CDR3nt: TGTGCCAGCAGCCGGACAGGCGGGGAGCTGTTTTTT
v_gene: TRBV13; j_gene: TRBJ2-5; abundance: NA; d_gene: NA; CDR3aa: CASSLPQGTQYF; CDR3nt: TGTGCCAGCAGCTTACCGCAGGGGACCCAGTACTTC
v_gene: TRBV6-1; j_gene: TRBJ2-6; abundance: few; d_gene: NA; CDR3aa: CASSDQGANVLTF; CDR3nt: TGTGCCAGCAGTGACCAGGGGGCCAACGTCCTGACTTTC
v_gene: TRBV27; j_gene: TRBJ2-7; abundance: NA; d_gene: NA; CDR3aa: CASSLEAHYEQYF; CDR3nt: TGTGCCAGCAGCTTAGAGGCCCACTACGAGCAGTACTTC
v_gene: TRBV11-3; j_gene: TRBJ2-3; abundance: NA; d_gene: TRBD2; CDR3aa: CASSGTSVHTQYF; CDR3nt: TGTGCCAGCAGTGGGACTAGCGTCCATACGCAGTATTTT
v_gene: TRBV20-1; j_gene: TRBJ2-2; abundance: few; d_gene: NA; CDR3aa: CSALDGGELFF; CDR3nt: TGCAGTGCTCTTGACGGGGGGGAGCTGTTTTTT
v_gene: TRBV21-1; j_gene: TRBJ2-7; abundance: NA; d_gene: NA; CDR3aa: CASSPQIEQYF; CDR3nt: TGTGCCAGCAGCCCCCAGATCGAGCAGTACTTC
v_gene: TRBV19; j_gene: TRBJ2-7; abundance: NA; d_gene: TRBD2; CDR3aa: CASSNGAGGTYEQYF; CDR3nt: TGTGCCAGTAGTAATGGAGCGGGAGGAACCTACGAGCAGTACTTC
v_gene: TRBV6-5; j_gene: TRBJ2-7; abundance: few; d_gene: NA; CDR3aa: CASSYSGDSYEQYF; CDR3nt: TGTGCCAGCAGTTACTCAGGGGACTCTTACGAGCAGTACTTC
v_gene: TRBV7-9; j_gene: TRBJ2-3; abundance: NA; d_gene: NA; CDR3aa: CASSLRGYTDTQYF; CDR3nt: TGTGCCAGCAGCTTAAGAGGTTACACAGATACGCAGTATTTT
v_gene: TRBV19; j_gene: TRBJ1-5; abundance: few; d_gene: NA; CDR3aa: CASRPTGNNQPQHF; CDR3nt: TGTGCCAGTAGGCCGACAGGTAACAATCAGCCCCAGCATTTT
v_gene: TRBV7-9; j_gene: TRBJ2-7; abundance: few; d_gene: TRBD2; CDR3aa: CASSYLGGLGAYEQYF; CDR3nt: TGTGCCAGCAGCTACCTGGGAGGGCTAGGGGCCTACGAGCAGTACTTC
v_gene: TRBV5-6; j_gene: TRBJ1-2; abundance: NA; d_gene: NA; CDR3aa: CASSLYQAYGYTF; CDR3nt: TGTGCCAGCAGCTTGTACCAGGCCTATGGCTACACCTTC
v_gene: TRBV5-1; j_gene: TRBJ1-4; abundance: NA; d_gene: TRBD1; CDR3aa: CASSLGSGGLGEKLFF; CDR3nt: TGCGCCAGCAGCTTGGGCTCAGGGGGCCTGGGTGAAAAACTGTTTTTT
v_gene: TRBV28; j_gene: TRBJ2-4; abundance: few; d_gene: NA; CDR3aa: CASSLSRGWDIQYF; CDR3nt: TGTGCCAGCAGTTTATCTCGGGGATGGGACATTCAGTACTTC
v_gene: TRBV7-5; j_gene: TRBJ1-4; abundance: few; d_gene: NA; CDR3aa: CARSTPGTEPNEKLFF; CDR3nt: TGTGCCAGAAGCACCCCCGGGACAGAGCCTAATGAAAAACTGTTTTTT
v_gene: TRBV5-1; j_gene: TRBJ1-1; abundance: few; d_gene: TRBD1; CDR3aa: CASSLGPTGDYGVGLAFF; CDR3nt: TGCGCCAGCAGCTTGGGCCCGACAGGGGATTACGGAGTCGGTCTAGCTTTCTTT
v_gene: TRBV5-1; j_gene: TRBJ2-5; abundance: few; d_gene: TRBD2; CDR3aa: CASRPGTSGGQETQYF; CDR3nt: TGCGCCAGCAGACCCGGGACTAGCGGAGGCCAAGAGACCCAGTACTTC
v_gene: TRBV7-9; j_gene: TRBJ2-3; abundance: few; d_gene: NA; CDR3aa: CASSQDTRTDTQYF; CDR3nt: TGTGCCAGCAGCCAGGACACCCGCACAGATACGCAGTATTTT